This TCR beta chain appears in the sequencing data of a study of cytomegalovirus exposure and HLA in healthy donors. Sequencing used immunoSEQ multiplex PCR; TCRdb keeps in-frame clones, though not all of them. The sample has about 55,000 clones; 75% to 95% are singletons. From the 120-subject validation cohort, which was separate from the approximately 670-subject first cohort, the donors were drawn. Germline V gene sequence: CDR1 LNHDA, CDR2 SQIVND (reference sequence). Trimming removed 7 bases from V and 6 bases from J, with 19 bases in between. CDR3 length equals 15 residues. Broader study findings: Reported results showed that the classifier diagnosed cytomegalovirus status with high specificity and sensitivity. Subsequent analysis found a tendency for first-cohort TCR clusters to co-occur within the 95 to 150 validation repertoires. Altogether, 164 TCR beta chains were recorded as cytomegalovirus-associated.

On this clone itself: Its antigen is still unknown.

The receptor was isolated from a man aged 18 to 29 in good health and CMV-seronegative. The rearrangement joins TRBV19 to TRBJ1-5, with a tentative D call TRBD1 (6 bases). Sequencing was performed on PBMCs. CDR3 loop: CASTGWGGLGQPQHF. The DNA of the CDR3 is TGTGCCAGTACCGGGTGGGGGGGCCTAGGTCAGCCCCAGCATTTT.